These T cell receptor beta chains were read from a single sample in a study of CD4+ T cells in melanoma. The method was immunoSEQ multiplex PCR; TCRdb's version includes in-frame clones alone and lacks a portion of them. This sample has over 100,000 clones, with 92% found just once. Material for sequencing was peripheral blood. Receptors were obtained from a human donor with melanoma. CDR3s include the opening cysteine and the closing phenylalanine or tryptophan. A D gene is named only where the DNA matches it firmly. Expanded clones are given a class, and other clones once, few, many or no size at all.

D,J,V,size,CDR3,DNA
NA,TRBJ2-3,TRBV5-4,NA,CASGEVTDTQYF,TGTGCCAGCGGGGAAGTCACAGATACGCAGTATTTT
NA,TRBJ1-1,TRBV4-3,NA,CASSQDRRTSEAFF,TGCGCCAGCAGCCAAGATCGGAGAACTTCTGAAGCTTTCTTT
NA,TRBJ1-5,TRBV9,NA,CASSEDSSNQPQHF,TGTGCCAGCAGCGAAGACTCCAGCAATCAGCCCCAGCATTTT
NA,TRBJ2-5,TRBV10-3,NA,CAISESSTTGTQYF,TGTGCCATCAGTGAGTCGAGTACCACGGGGACCCAGTACTTC
NA,TRBJ2-7,TRBV5-1,NA,CASSSDKFVNYEQYF,TGCGCCAGCAGCTCCGACAAGTTTGTTAACTACGAGCAGTACTTC
NA,TRBJ2-4,TRBV5-5,NA,CASSLSGESGAKNIQYF,TGTGCCAGCAGCTTGTCCGGAGAAAGTGGGGCCAAAAACATTCAGTACTTC
TRBD1,TRBJ1-4,TRBV7-2,NA,CASSPGQAYNEKLFF,TGTGCCAGCAGCCCTGGACAGGCCTATAATGAAAAACTGTTTTTT
NA,TRBJ2-1,TRBV10-3,NA,CAISEIGLEPEQFF,TGTGCCATCAGTGAGATTGGGCTAGAGCCTGAGCAGTTCTTC
NA,TRBJ1-2,TRBV30,NA,CAWSRDRTYGYTF,TGTGCCTGGAGCCGCGACAGGACCTATGGCTACACCTTC
NA,TRBJ1-1,TRBV5-6,NA,CASSGLPGNTEAFF,TGTGCCAGCAGCGGACTACCGGGGAACACTGAAGCTTTCTTT
NA,TRBJ2-3,TRBV7-2,NA,CASSLGPVRGDTQYF,TGTGCCAGCAGCTTAGGTCCGGTACGGGGAGATACGCAGTATTTT
NA,TRBJ2-2,TRBV5-1,NA,CASSLGGTGELFF,TGCGCCAGCAGCTTAGGGGGCACCGGGGAGCTGTTTTTT
TRBD2,TRBJ2-3,TRBV7-3,NA,CASSLREGDTQYF,TGTGCCAGCAGCTTAAGGGAGGGAGATACGCAGTATTTT
NA,TRBJ2-3,TRBV29-1,once,CSVGELGGEDTQYF,TGCAGCGTTGGGGAGTTGGGGGGAGAAGATACGCAGTATTTT
NA,TRBJ2-4,TRBV19,NA,CASSTTDIAKNIQYF,TGTGCCAGTAGTACCACTGATATAGCCAAAAACATTCAGTACTTC
NA,TRBJ2-1,TRBV19,NA,CASSPGERAGSNEQFF,TGTGCCAGTAGCCCAGGGGAAAGAGCGGGTAGCAATGAGCAGTTCTTC
TRBD1,TRBJ2-2,TRBV5-1,NA,CASSRGTGDNTGELFF,TGCGCCAGCAGCAGGGGGACAGGGGATAACACCGGGGAGCTGTTTTTT
NA,TRBJ1-2,TRBV1,NA,CTSSRFSVSGPAFNYGYTF,TGCACCAGCAGCCGATTTTCCGTCTCAGGGCCCGCCTTTAACTATGGCTACACCTTC
TRBD1,TRBJ1-6,TRBV19,NA,CASRSTGRLFGPLHF,TGTGCCAGTAGGTCGACAGGGCGGCTTTTCGGACCCCTCCACTTT
TRBD1,TRBJ2-5,TRBV27,NA,CASSPGGIGRETQYF,TGTGCCAGCAGTCCAGGGGGCATCGGTCGAGAGACCCAGTACTTC
NA,TRBJ1-6,TRBV7-2,once,CASSLTTARNSPLHF,TGTGCCAGCAGCTTAACGACTGCTCGTAATTCACCCCTCCACTTT
NA,TRBJ1-5,TRBV4-2,NA,CASSQEGRQGQPQHF,TGTGCCAGCAGCCAAGAAGGGCGACAAGGTCAGCCCCAGCATTTT
NA,TRBJ2-5,TRBV27,NA,CASSLVGAMRVETQYF,TGTGCCAGCAGTCTCGTAGGGGCGATGAGGGTAGAGACCCAGTACTTC
NA,TRBJ2-1,TRBV9,once,CASSSSPTTNNEQFF,TGTGCCAGCAGCAGTAGCCCGACTACGAACAATGAGCAGTTCTTC
TRBD2,TRBJ2-2,TRBV11-2,NA,CASIPGRGAGELFF,TGTGCCAGCATCCCTGGGAGGGGAGCCGGGGAGCTGTTTTTT
NA,TRBJ2-5,TRBV21-1,NA,CASSLRAIKQVPKETQYF,TGTGCCAGCAGCCTCCGAGCGATAAAACAGGTACCCAAGGAGACCCAGTACTTC
NA,TRBJ1-5,TRBV28,once,CASRATQGIWQPQHF,TGTGCCAGCAGGGCGACTCAGGGGATATGGCAGCCCCAGCATTTT
NA,TRBJ2-7,TRBV28,NA,CATSDRESYEQYF,TGTGCCACCTCGGACCGGGAGTCCTACGAGCAGTACTTC
NA,TRBJ1-6,TRBV2,NA,CASSRTTSPLHF,TGTGCCAGCAGTAGGACAACTTCACCCCTCCACTTT
NA,TRBJ2-1,TRBV27,NA,CASSLSSGLFYNEQFF,TGTGCCAGCAGTTTATCGAGTGGGCTTTTCTACAATGAGCAGTTCTTC
NA,TRBJ2-2,TRBV5-1,NA,CASSLSGLANTGELFF,TGCGCCAGCAGCTTGTCCGGGCTCGCGAACACCGGGGAGCTGTTTTTT
TRBD1,TRBJ1-2,TRBV18,NA,CASSPRSWRGLDYGYTF,TGTGCCAGCTCACCACGGTCCTGGAGGGGGCTTGACTATGGCTACACCTTC
NA,TRBJ1-4,TRBV11-3,NA,CASSLDRGPHNEKLFF,TGTGCCAGCAGCTTAGATCGTGGGCCTCATAATGAAAAACTGTTTTTT
NA,TRBJ1-5,TRBV28,NA,CASSTQTANYQPQHF,TGTGCCAGCAGTACCCAGACAGCTAACTATCAGCCCCAGCATTTT
TRBD1,TRBJ2-2,TRBV18,NA,CASSRDRNTGELFF,TGTGCCAGCTCCCGGGACAGGAACACCGGGGAGCTGTTTTTT
NA,TRBJ1-1,TRBV7-2,many,CASSTTGDLNTEAFF,TGTGCCAGCAGCACAACGGGCGATCTGAACACTGAAGCTTTCTTT
NA,TRBJ2-2,TRBV7-8,NA,CASSWTSSGIRELFF,TGTGCCAGCAGCTGGACATCGTCAGGGATCAGGGAGCTGTTTTTT
NA,TRBJ1-2,TRBV2,once,CASSAQGLGLGGYTF,TGTGCCAGCAGCGCCCAGGGCCTTGGTTTAGGGGGCTACACCTTC
NA,TRBJ1-1,TRBV10-3,NA,CAISESRGTEAFF,TGTGCCATCAGTGAGTCGAGGGGTACTGAAGCTTTCTTT
TRBD2,TRBJ2-3,TRBV28,NA,CASSFPLTTSGGTDTQYF,TGTGCCAGCAGTTTCCCCCTTACGACTAGCGGGGGCACAGATACGCAGTATTTT
TRBD2,TRBJ2-5,TRBV19,NA,CASSQRTRGETQYF,TGTGCCAGTAGTCAGAGGACTAGGGGAGAGACCCAGTACTTC
NA,TRBJ1-1,TRBV27,NA,CASKYGATAVTEAFF,TGTGCCAGCAAATACGGGGCGACAGCTGTCACTGAAGCTTTCTTT
TRBD2,TRBJ2-2,TRBV9,NA,CASSGLAGGTTGELFF,TGTGCCAGCAGCGGACTAGCGGGAGGCACCACCGGGGAGCTGTTTTTT
TRBD2,TRBJ2-1,TRBV29-1,NA,CSVVGASGGNEQFF,TGCAGCGTTGTCGGGGCTAGCGGGGGGAATGAGCAGTTCTTC
NA,TRBJ2-7,TRBV20-1,NA,CSVLKTSEQYF,TGCAGTGTCCTGAAGACCAGCGAGCAGTACTTC
NA,TRBJ2-7,TRBV4-3,once,CASSQNPRAGYEQYF,TGCGCCAGCAGCCAAAACCCGAGAGCTGGGTACGAGCAGTACTTC
TRBD2,TRBJ2-7,TRBV7-3,NA,CASSCRGSGSPRDYEQYF,TGTGCCAGCAGCTGTAGGGGTAGCGGGAGCCCGCGGGACTACGAGCAGTACTTC
TRBD2,TRBJ2-7,TRBV19,NA,CASTAGTSGTYEQYF,TGTGCCAGTACCGCCGGGACTAGCGGAACCTACGAGCAGTACTTC
TRBD1,TRBJ1-1,TRBV5-1,NA,CASRGQGAGEAFF,TGCGCCAGCAGGGGACAGGGGGCGGGTGAAGCTTTCTTT
NA,TRBJ2-7,TRBV6-1,NA,CASKPGVFSYEQYF,TGTGCCAGCAAGCCTGGAGTCTTCTCCTACGAGCAGTACTTC
NA,TRBJ2-1,TRBV4-2,few,CASSLSLARHYNEQFF,TGTGCCAGCAGCCTTTCTCTAGCGAGGCATTACAATGAGCAGTTCTTC
TRBD2,TRBJ2-5,TRBV2,once,CASSPLAGDATQYF,TGTGCCAGCAGTCCTCTAGCGGGGGACGCGACCCAGTACTTC
TRBD1,TRBJ1-5,TRBV28,NA,CASSPGQGFVQPQHF,TGTGCCAGCAGTCCGGGACAGGGGTTTGTTCAGCCCCAGCATTTT
NA,TRBJ2-1,TRBV30,NA,CAWRRAGLNNEQFF,TGTGCCTGGAGAAGAGCCGGGTTAAACAATGAGCAGTTCTTC
TRBD1,TRBJ2-3,TRBV5-1,NA,CASREGQGTDTQYF,TGCGCCAGCAGGGAAGGACAGGGGACAGATACGCAGTATTTT
NA,TRBJ1-5,TRBV6-6,NA,CASSYTELNQPQHF,TGTGCCAGCAGTTACACAGAGCTCAATCAGCCCCAGCATTTT
NA,TRBJ2-7,TRBV5-4,NA,CASSLGQDHYEQYF,TGTGCCAGCAGCTTGGGGCAAGATCACTACGAGCAGTACTTC